A selection of T cell receptor beta chains follows, all from one sample in a study of vaccination and CD4 T cells after COVID-19. The antigens of these receptors remain unknown. TCRdb passed the PCR reads through MiXCR, listing each CDR3 protein once. The table records around 16,000 distinct CDR3 sequences, 72% of them present only once. The specimen sequenced was CD4+ T cells from blood, cultured in vitro. The receptors originated from a human donor who had recovered from COVID-19. Each CDR3 is given with its conserved first and last residue. A D gene is named only where the DNA matches it firmly. Not all rows give a size; the values are once, few, many and, for expanded clones, a class.

V	D	size	J	DNA	CDR3
TRBV7-2	-	-	TRBJ2-7	TGTGCCAGCAGCTTAGTGAGTCAGGGGAGCTACGAGCAGTACTTC	CASSLVSQGSYEQYF
TRBV27	TRBD1	-	TRBJ1-5	TGTGCCAGCAGTTTATCTATAGGGGGCTCATTCAATCAGCCCCAGCATTTT	CASSLSIGGSFNQPQHF
TRBV20-1	TRBD1	few	TRBJ1-2	TGCAGTGCTCGGCCGGGACAGGGGTATGGCTACACCTTC	CSARPGQGYGYTF
TRBV7-3	-	-	TRBJ1-1	TGTGCCAGCAGCTTAGGACCCCTCAGCAAGAACACTGAAGCTTTCTTT	CASSLGPLSKNTEAFF
TRBV7-9	-	-	TRBJ2-7	TGTGCCAGCAGCATCGACAGACCCAACTACGAGCAGTACTTC	CASSIDRPNYEQYF
TRBV27	-	-	TRBJ2-2	TGTGCCAGCAGATTTGATTCCGGGGTCACCGGGGAGCTGTTTTTT	CASRFDSGVTGELFF
TRBV20-1	TRBD1	-	TRBJ1-1	TGCAGTGCTCCGTACGGACAGGGGACTGAAGCTTTCTTT	CSAPYGQGTEAFF
TRBV7-2	TRBD2	-	TRBJ2-1	TGTGCCAGCAGAAGGATAGCGGGAGCCAATGAGCAGTTCTTC	CASRRIAGANEQFF
TRBV20-1	TRBD2	few	TRBJ2-3	TGCAGTGCTAGACGGGCGGGAGCCGCAGATACGCAGTATTTT	CSARRAGAADTQYF
TRBV27	TRBD1	-	TRBJ2-5	TGTGCCAGCACCGGGGGGACAGGGGGCCCGAAAGAGACCCAGTACTTC	CASTGGTGGPKETQYF
TRBV6-1	TRBD1	-	TRBJ1-4	TGTGCCAGCAGCCGGGACAGGGGGCAGGAAAAACTGTTTTTT	CASSRDRGQEKLFF
TRBV11-3	-	-	TRBJ2-2	TGTGCCAGCAGACCGACAGGCCGGGGCTCGAACACCGGGGAGCTGTTTTTT	CASRPTGRGSNTGELFF
TRBV20-1	TRBD1	-	TRBJ2-7	TGCAGTGCTAGATTACCCGGGACAGGGAGGGTCTACGAGCAGTACTTC	CSARLPGTGRVYEQYF
TRBV7-6	TRBD1	-	TRBJ2-7	TGTGCCAGCAGCTTAATACAGGGGGTCTACGAGCAGTACTTC	CASSLIQGVYEQYF
TRBV20-1	-	-	TRBJ2-2	TGCAGGGCGACCAGGGGGGGGAACACCGGGGAGCTGTTTTTT	CRATRGGNTGELFF
TRBV6-1	-	once	TRBJ1-1	TGTGCCAGCAGCCGAAAGAACACTGAAGCTTTCTTT	CASSRKNTEAFF